Each of the 13 T cell receptor beta chains below was sequenced from the same sample in a study of T cells in Graves' hyperthyroidism and ophthalmopathy. Researchers took RNA transcripts and amplified the TCR beta CDR3 regions from them. Initially, a first-round RT-PCR of the TCR CDR3 employed the HTBI primer set. TCRdb independently ran MiXCR on the multiplex PCR reads; one entry per CDR3 protein. The data contain 460,000 or so distinct CDR3 sequences, 14% of them singletons. The sequencing input was blood. All receptors come from a woman aged 18-29 years with Graves' hyperthyroidism.

This clonotype was observed a few times. Germline and junction disagree at one end, which may indicate a read error. The chain uses TRBV14 and TRBJ2-1; 10 bases are shared with TRBD2. Germline V gene lookup returns CDR1 SGHDN and CDR2 FVKESK. The CDR3 totals 16 residues. DNA for the CDR3: TGTGCCAGCAGCTCTAGCGGGAGCTTCTCCTACAATGAGCAGTCCTTC. This gives the protein CASSSSGSFSYNEQSF.

This clonotype came up many times. This sequence joins TRBV12-3 or TRBV12-4 and TRBJ2-5, with D tentatively TRBD2 (6 bases). V was cut by 5 bases and J by 3 bases, with 16 bases left in between. The CDR3 is made up of 15 amino acids. Here the CDR3 reads CASSTAPAGKETQYF. The CDR3 DNA reads as TGTGCCAGCAGTACCGCGCCGGCGGGGAAAGAGACCCAGTACTTC.

This chain joins TRBV19 and TRBJ2-1, with D possibly matching TRBD1 (5 bases). The CDR3 is made up of 14 amino acids. Trimming cost V 5 bases and J 9 bases, with 17 bases left between them. The germline CDR1 and CDR2 sequences are LNHDA and SQIVND (reference sequence). The CDR3 protein is CASSPGPGYGEQFF. CDR3 nucleotide sequence: TGTGCCAGTAGTCCAGGGCCAGGGTATGGTGAGCAGTTCTTC.

This clonotype was recorded at least ten times. The chain is built from TRBV6-1 and TRBJ2-2; D unclear. The CDR3 consists of 15 residues. Germline V CDR1 and CDR2: MNHNS, SASEGT. Trimming cost V 6 bases and J 1 base, with 12 bases left between them. In DNA, the CDR3 is TGTGCCAGCAGCTACCGCATTGGGAACACCGGGGAGCTGTTTTTT. Translation: CASSYRIGNTGELFF.

This clonotype was counted at least ten times. V is TRBV20-1 and J is TRBJ2-1; the match to TRBD2 covers 12 bases. This CDR3 is built from 14 residues. Germline V gives CDR1 DFQATT, CDR2 SNEGSKA (reference sequence). With 4 bases clipped from V and 8 bases from J, the junction kept 6 bases outside the gene matches. The CDR3 region has the DNA TGCAGTGCTACCCCGACTAGCGGGAGCGATGAGCAGTTCTTC. It yields the protein CSATPTSGSDEQFF.

This clonotype was counted many times. This chain uses TRBV24-1 with TRBJ2-3, with 11 bases that match TRBD2. J gave up 6 bases and V 5 bases, and 12 bases lay outside the gene matches. The CDR3 runs to 17 residues. Germline CDR1 and CDR2: KGHDR and SFDVKD. Written as DNA, the CDR3 is TGTGCCACCAGTGGCTTTAGCGGGAGGGCTGTCTCCGATACGCAGTATTTT. Translation gives CATSGFSGRAVSDTQYF.

This clonotype has more than one count but fewer than ten. This chain uses TRBV19 with TRBJ2-1; TRBD2 matches 11 bases. Germline V lookup: CDR1 LNHDA, CDR2 SQIVND (reference sequence). The CDR3 has 16 amino acids. V shed 5 bases, J shed 5 bases, and the junction held 8 bases outside the gene matches. The CDR3 spells CASSAASGRPDNEQFF. CDR3 sequence (DNA): TGTGCCAGTAGTGCGGCTAGCGGGAGGCCCGACAATGAGCAGTTCTTC. The full variable domain, its missing parts supplied by reference TRBV19 and TRBJ2-1, is DGGITQSPKYLFRKEGQNVTLSCEQNLNHDAMYWYRQDPGQGLRLIYYSQIVNDFQKGDIAEGYSVSREKKESFPLTVTSAQKNPTAFYLCASSAASGRPDNEQFFGPGTRLTVL.

This clonotype came up many times. In nucleotides, the CDR3 is TGTGCCAGCAGCGTTAGCGTAGGCAATGAGCAGTTCTTC. It specifies CASSVSVGNEQFF. This chain uses TRBV9 with TRBJ2-1; D possibly corresponds to TRBD2 (5 bases). V lost 2 bases and J 6 bases, leaving 9 bases between the germline ends. The germline CDR1 and CDR2 sequences are SGDLS and YYNGEE. The CDR3 contains 13 residues.

This clonotype was counted ten times or more. This chain connects TRBV28 to TRBJ2-3; 7 bases are a match to TRBD2. With 2 bases clipped from V and 4 bases from J, the junction kept 0 bases outside the gene matches. CDR3 length equals 13 residues. From germline, CDR1 is MDHEN and CDR2 SYDVKM. The CDR3 here is CASSLGGADTQYF. As DNA, the CDR3 is TGTGCCAGCAGTTTAGGGGGGGCAGATACGCAGTATTTT.

This clonotype was counted many times. This chain uses TRBV6-1 with TRBJ1-1, with D unclear. The CDR3 consists of 15 residues. Trimming took off 6 bases at V and 1 base at J, with 15 bases between the two ends. Looked up from germline, CDR1 is MNHNS and CDR2 is SASEGT. The CDR3 DNA follows: TGTGCCAGCAGGGAACCTAGGGTAGGGAACACTGAAGCTTTCTTT. Its translation: CASREPRVGNTEAFF.

This clonotype showed up many times. V usage is TRBV6-1 and J usage is TRBJ2-2; 7 bases align to TRBD1. The CDR3 totals 15 residues. Trimming cost V 7 bases and J 5 bases; bases outside gene matches: 10. Germline V gene lookup returns CDR1 MNHNS and CDR2 SASEGT. The CDR3 here is CASKPDRTGTGELFF. DNA of the CDR3: TGTGCCAGCAAACCGGACAGGACTGGAACCGGGGAGCTGTTTTTT.

This clonotype showed up many times. This chain uses TRBV24-1 with TRBJ2-7; possibly TRBD2 for D (6 bases). V lost 2 bases and J 9 bases, leaving 22 bases between the germline ends. The CDR3 totals 16 residues. Germline CDR1 and CDR2: KGHDR and SFDVKD. The CDR3 sequence is CATSDSSSDLVGGQYF. CDR3 DNA: TGTGCCACCAGTGATTCTAGTAGCGACCTCGTGGGGGGGCAGTACTTC.

This clonotype was detected only a few times. The J gene is TRBJ1-5, the V gene TRBV7-2, with 8 bases lining up with TRBD1. The CDR3 is made up of 17 amino acids. V gave up 2 bases and J gave up 4 bases; unmatched junction bases: 10. Germline assignment: CDR1 SGHTA and CDR2 FQGNSA. CDR3 DNA sequence: TGTGCCAGCAGCTTATCAACATTCGGACAGGGTAATCAGCCCCAGCATTTT. It specifies CASSLSTFGQGNQPQHF.